Presented here are 19 T cell receptor beta chains from one specimen sequenced in a study of PD-1 blockade in classical Hodgkin lymphoma. After autologous stem cell transplantation all patients relapsed, and prior brentuximab vedotin exposure differed between cohorts. The method was immunoSEQ multiplex PCR; TCRdb's version includes in-frame clones alone and lacks a portion of them. The table includes approximately 18,000 clones, roughly 82% detected once. The sequences come from peripheral blood mononuclear cells (PBMCs), collected before the second cycle of nivolumab. The origin of the receptors is a human donor with classical Hodgkin lymphoma.

This clone was recorded a few times. This chain uses TRBV6-6 with TRBJ1-6, with 10 bases lining up with TRBD1. The germline V gene encodes CDR1 MNHNY and CDR2 SVGAGI (reference sequence). This CDR3 contains 15 residues. Trimming took 4 bases from V and 10 from J; bases not matched to a gene: 7. CDR3 coding DNA: TGTGCCAGCAGTTCCCAGACAGGGGGCTTGTCACCCCTCCACTTT. Its protein product is CASSSQTGGLSPLHF.

Regarding this clone: Germline is not matched at one junction end, which may reflect a read error. This rearrangement joins TRBV15 to TRBJ2-7, with D tentatively TRBD1 (5 bases). The CDR3 consists of 14 residues. Germline V gene sequence: CDR1 LNHNV, CDR2 YYDKDF (reference sequence). The DNA for the CDR3 is TGTGCCACCAGCGGAGATTTAAGGGGCTACGAGCAGTACTTC. It encodes CATSGDLRGYEQYF.

There are a few counts of this clone. The J gene is TRBJ2-7, the V gene TRBV7-2, with 7 positions matching TRBD1. The CDR3 runs to 12 residues. Germline trimming cut 4 bases from V and 8 bases from J; bases unmatched to any gene: 5. From germline, CDR1 is SGHTA and CDR2 FQGNSA. The CDR3 DNA reads TGTGCCAGCAGCTACCAGACAGGGAAGCAGTACTTC. The encoded protein is CASSYQTGKQYF.

This chain uses TRBV9 with TRBJ2-3; 8 bases map to TRBD1. The CDR3 sequence is 17 residues long. Germline CDR1 reads SGDLS; CDR2 reads YYNGEE. V was clipped by 2 bases and J by 6 bases; unmatched bases: 14. CDR3: CASSVRGSPRGPDTQYF. The CDR3 DNA reads TGTGCCAGCAGCGTCCGCGGTAGCCCCAGGGGGCCCGATACGCAGTATTTT.

The chain has TRBV5-6 and TRBJ1-1; possible D gene TRBD1, 5 bases. V shed 9 bases and J shed 0 bases, with 15 bases lying between them. Germline CDR1 is SGHDT and CDR2 is YYEEEE. This CDR3 comprises 14 residues. The CDR3 loop reads CAIKNRPMNTEAFF. In DNA form, the CDR3 reads TGTGCCATAAAAAACAGGCCAATGAACACTGAAGCTTTCTTT.

This chain uses TRBV7-3 with TRBJ1-6, with 7 bases fitting TRBD1. Germline V gene sequence: CDR1 SGHTA, CDR2 FQGTGA. The CDR3 covers 15 residues. The V segment lost 5 bases and the J segment 5 bases; nucleotides outside the gene matches: 6. DNA of the CDR3: TGTGCCAGCAGCCCACAGGGGCGGAATAATTCACCCCTCCACTTT. This translates into CASSPQGRNNSPLHF.

V is TRBV28 and J is TRBJ2-5; D might be TRBD2 (6 bases). V lost 5 bases and J 9 bases, leaving 13 bases between the germline ends. The CDR3 extends over 12 amino acids. CDR1 MDHEN and CDR2 SYDVKM come from the germline V gene. The CDR3 nucleotides are TGTGCCAGCAGTCAGAAGCCGGGGGCCCAGTACTTC. Residues: CASSQKPGAQYF.

This clone has just one count. A read error may produce the germline difference seen at one junction end. The rearrangement joins TRBV2 to TRBJ1-5; D ambiguous. Germline-derived CDR1 and CDR2 are SNHLY and FYNNEI. CDR3 length: 15 amino acids. The CDR3, as DNA: TGTGCCAGCTGTGAGACGCCCGGAGTGGATCAGCCCCAGCATTTT. It codes for CASCETPGVDQPQHF.

The chain joins TRBV11-2 to TRBJ1-2, with D possibly being TRBD1 (5 bases). CDR1 SGHAT and CDR2 FQNNGV come from the germline V gene. V was shortened by 1 base and J by 7 bases, with 13 bases between the two germline ends. This CDR3 is 14 amino acids long. DNA of the CDR3: TGTGCCAGCAGCTTAGGCGGCAGGGCTTTTGGCTACACCTTC. Translation: CASSLGGRAFGYTF.

This chain uses TRBV7-2 with TRBJ2-7; tentatively, D is TRBD1 (6 bases). In germline, CDR1 is SGHTA, CDR2 FQGNSA. CDR3 size: 14 residues. V was clipped by 3 bases and J by 1 base, with 10 bases between them. This chain's CDR3 is CASSLPTGSYEQYF. CDR3 DNA sequence: TGTGCCAGCAGCTTGCCGACAGGATCCTACGAGCAGTACTTC. Drawing the rest from reference TRBV7-2 and TRBJ2-7, the complete variable domain is GAGVSQSPSNKVTEKGKDVELRCDPISGHTALYWYRQSLGQGLEFLIYFQGNSAPDKSGLPSDRFSAERTGGSVSTLTIQRTQQEDSAVYLCASSLPTGSYEQYFGPGTRLTVT.

This chain joins TRBV5-4 and TRBJ2-5; a weak D match, TRBD1 (5 bases). Per the germline V gene, CDR1 is SGHNT and CDR2 is YYREEE (reference sequence). Trimming took 3 bases from V and 4 from J, leaving 13 bases between them. The CDR3 spans 14 residues. CDR3 in amino acids: CASSSPRAGETQYF. In nucleotides, the CDR3 is TGTGCCAGCAGCTCCCCCAGGGCAGGAGAGACCCAGTACTTC.

The chain carries TRBV7-9 and TRBJ1-3; D unresolved. The CDR3 is 11 residues long. In germline, CDR1 is SEHNR, CDR2 FQNEAQ (reference sequence). Trimming removed 5 bases at V and 8 bases at J, with 7 bases between. The CDR3 here is CASSIRDTIYF. Here the CDR3 DNA reads TGTGCCAGCAGCATTAGAGACACCATATATTTT.

The rearrangement uses TRBV7-9 and TRBJ2-7; D is uncertain. Per germline, CDR1 SEHNR and CDR2 FQNEAQ (reference sequence). This CDR3 comprises 13 residues. V was shortened by 3 bases and J by 6 bases, with 12 bases between the two germline ends. Here the CDR3 reads CASSLKPGREQYF. CDR3 in DNA: TGTGCCAGCAGCTTGAAACCAGGCCGCGAGCAGTACTTC.

The chain carries TRBV7-9 and TRBJ2-1; D is ambiguous. This CDR3 region has 11 residues. The germline V gene has CDR1 SEHNR and CDR2 FQNEAQ (reference sequence). Between the trimmed V and J ends, which lost 4 bases and 8 bases, there was a span of 6 bases. As DNA, the CDR3 is TGTGCCAGCAGCTCCGACTATGAGCAGTTCTTC. Translated, it gives CASSSDYEQFF.

This clone was recorded once. The chain carries TRBV5-6 and TRBJ2-7; 8 bases are shared with TRBD1. Germline lookup yields CDR1 SGHDT and CDR2 YYEEEE. V dropped 4 bases and J dropped 4; count of bases not matched to a gene: 13. The CDR3 loop spans 16 amino acids. The CDR3 sequence: CASSGKQGAQGYEQYF. The DNA of the CDR3 is TGTGCCAGCAGCGGAAAGCAGGGGGCGCAGGGATACGAGCAGTACTTC. Full variable domain (missing parts from reference TRBV5-6 and TRBJ2-7): DAGVTQSPTHLIKTRGQQVTLRCSPKSGHDTVSWYQQALGQGPQFIFQYYEEEERQRGNFPDRFSGHQFPNYSSELNVNALLLGDSALYLCASSGKQGAQGYEQYFGPGTRLTVT.

This clone has only a few counts. V gene TRBV19 combines with J gene TRBJ1-5; D is unclear. Trimming took off 6 bases at V and 7 bases at J, with 10 bases between the two ends. The CDR3 totals 12 residues. In germline, CDR1 is LNHDA, CDR2 SQIVND (reference sequence). In DNA form, the CDR3 reads TGTGCCAGTAGCGCCAGTGAACAGCCCCAGCATTTT. Its protein product is CASSASEQPQHF.

The chain combines TRBV11-3 with TRBJ1-5, with 8 nucleotides matching TRBD1. V lost 7 bases and J lost 7; bases outside the gene matches: 9. CDR1 SGHNT and CDR2 YENEEA come from the germline V gene. The CDR3 is 14 residues long. In DNA form, the CDR3 reads TGTGCCAGCAAAACGGACAGGGCTGGGCAGCCCCAGCATTTT. Translation: CASKTDRAGQPQHF. Variable domain in full (rest from reference TRBV11-3 and TRBJ1-5): EAGVVQSPRYKIIEKKQPVAFWCNPISGHNTLYWYLQNLGQGPELLIRYENEEAVDDSQLPKDRFSAERLKGVDSTLKIQPAELGDSAVYLCASKTDRAGQPQHFGDGTRLSIL.

The J gene is TRBJ2-3, the V gene TRBV9, with 11 nucleotides matching TRBD2. Per germline, CDR1 SGDLS and CDR2 YYNGEE. This CDR3 is 18 amino acids long. The ends lost 0 bases at V and 5 bases at J; junction bases unmatched: 11. The CDR3 spells CASSVATGLAGGGDTQYF. The CDR3 region has the DNA TGTGCCAGCAGCGTAGCTACAGGGCTAGCGGGGGGAGGAGATACGCAGTATTTT.

V usage is TRBV7-6 and J usage is TRBJ2-2; D is unclear. Per germline, CDR1 SGHVS and CDR2 FNYEAQ. Trimming pared 5 bases from V and 4 bases from J, leaving 8 bases between. The length of the CDR3 is 13 residues. CDR3 in amino acids: CASSPVLTGELFF. As DNA, the CDR3 is TGTGCCAGCAGCCCTGTTCTCACCGGGGAGCTGTTTTTT.